The following is a T cell receptor (beta chain) sequence with its context. Its specificity is not known. These data originate in a study of T cell responses to AZD1222 COVID-19 vaccine. General observations from the study: Only after the peak T cell response were repertoires sampled. Mapped onto spike, vaccine-associated CD4 TCRs spanned it and were dominant at 160-218 and 743-854.

The length of the CDR3 is 16 residues. The germline CDR1 and CDR2 sequences are LGHNA and YNFKEQ. V lost 4 bases to trimming and J lost 1 base, with 16 bases between them. Analyses pooled second doses at about 4 or about 12 weeks. Sequencing used immunoSEQ multiplex PCR; TCRdb keeps in-frame clones, though not all of them. This sample carries some 99,000 clones, 87% of them seen once, and the ten largest clones take roughly 4.5%. V is TRBV4-2 and J is TRBJ1-1; D is possibly TRBD1 (5 bases). This sequence was found in an adult who received the AZD1222 COVID-19 vaccine. This specimen consisted of peripheral blood, obtained 28 days after the second AZD1222 dose. DNA for the CDR3: TGTGCCAGCAGCCCCTCCAGGGACTTAACGAACACTGAAGCTTTCTTT. This translates into CASSPSRDLTNTEAFF.